This TCR beta chain was recorded in a study of control samples from healthy donors and cancer patients. Sequenced by immunoSEQ multiplex PCR; TCRdb stores in-frame clones only, minus some. Among around 200,000 clones listed, 85% to 95% were seen once. The germline V gene has CDR1 LGHDT and CDR2 YNNKEL (reference sequence). J lost 7 bases, V lost 0 bases, and 1 base had no gene match. The CDR3 runs 13 residues. This TCR was sampled from a man aged 50 to 60 in good health. The chain recombines TRBV3-1 (or the pseudogene TRBV3-2) with TRBJ1-2; TRBD1 matches at 8 bases. Source material: blood. The DNA for the CDR3 is TGTGCCAGCAGCCAAGAGCAGGGGGCTGGCTACACCTTC. Translation gives CASSQEQGAGYTF.